This T cell receptor (beta chain) derives from a study of regulatory T cells in long-lasting Graves disease. General study findings and limits: Results may be inaccurate due to the small sample size.

Relying on iRepertoire HTBI primers and Arm-PCR of CDR3 regions, the team built TCR beta libraries. TCRdb re-analysed the multiplex PCR reads in MiXCR, keeping a single row per CDR3 protein. The sample shows roughly 380,000 distinct CDR3 sequences, 16% of them seen only once. This clonotype was counted a few times. Its antigen is currently unknown. Time point denoted: newly diagnosed GD, antithyroid drugs for less than 3 months. After RNA was extracted from PBMCs, the TCR library was made from it. The CDR3 runs 16 residues. The V and J ends lost 8 bases and 0 bases respectively, with 17 bases between them. CDR1 and CDR2 (germline): MNHEY, SVGEGT. This sample was also put to use in a study of T cells in Graves' hyperthyroidism and ophthalmopathy. This second report adds: Patients aged 18 to 65 had newly diagnosed hyperthyroidism that had lasted under 2 months. During a first-round RT-PCR of the TCR CDR3, the HTBI primer set was used.

The sample in question was peripheral blood mononuclear cells (PBMCs), obtained at new diagnosis, from a patient treated with antithyroid drugs. The chain uses TRBV6-2 or TRBV6-3 and TRBJ1-5; the D is unclear. The receptor comes from a man aged 35 to 55 with Graves disease. CDR3: CASQRTFRGSNQPQHF. As DNA, the CDR3 is TGTGCCAGCCAGCGTACATTTCGCGGTAGCAATCAGCCCCAGCATTTT.